Presented here are 25 T cell receptor beta chains from one specimen sequenced in a study of T cell repertoires in cytomegalovirus infection. TCRdb reanalysed the reads using MiXCR and keeps one entry per CDR3 protein. The repertoire includes about 400,000 distinct CDR3 sequences, 15% to 20% of them detected once, and 8.7% sits in the top ten. Sample: PBMCs. Every receptor here comes from a human donor in good health (CMV status not recorded). Some clones in this sample may be carry-over from other donors' samples.

V is TRBV10-3 and J is TRBJ1-2; possibly TRBD1 for D (6 bases). Between the trimmed V and J ends, which lost 4 bases and 4 bases, there was a span of 19 bases. Per the germline V gene, CDR1 is ENHRY and CDR2 is SYGVKD. This CDR3 is built from 16 residues. CDR3 coding DNA: TGTGCCATCAGTGCTCCCCCGCAGGGGATCAGCTATGGCTACACCTTC. This encodes CAISAPPQGISYGYTF.

This clonotype was counted many times. For the CDR3, the DNA is TGTGCCAGCAGAAGGACAGGGGCGAACACTGAAGCTTTCTTT. This encodes CASRRTGANTEAFF. The chain links TRBV12-3 or TRBV12-4 to TRBJ1-1; TRBD1 matches at 9 bases. The CDR3 covers 14 residues. V trimming: 6 bases; J trimming: 1 base; junction bases outside the gene matches: 3.

The gene calls are TRBV4-3 and TRBJ2-4; TRBD2 might be the D (5 bases). Germline CDR1 and CDR2: LGHNA and YSLEER. V was pared by 4 bases and J by 0 bases, with 7 bases between. The CDR3 covers 14 residues. CDR3 sequence reads: CASSPGEAKNIQYF. In DNA, the CDR3 is TGCGCCAGCAGCCCCGGGGAAGCCAAAAACATTCAGTACTTC.

This clonotype appeared many times. The rearrangement uses TRBV7-2 and TRBJ2-7; 11 bases line up with TRBD2. There are 15 residues in the CDR3. Losses at the gene ends were 5 bases for V and 7 bases for J; bases not matched to a gene: 10. Looked up from germline, CDR1 is SGHTA and CDR2 is FQGNSA. The CDR3 DNA reads TGTGCCAGCAGCCGAAGACTAGCGGGGTCCCTAGAGCAGTACTTC. Translating gives CASSRRLAGSLEQYF.

This clonotype was detected a few times. The J gene is TRBJ2-2, the V gene TRBV6-2 or TRBV6-3; unclear D gene. Trimming pared 2 bases from V and 3 bases from J, leaving 19 bases between. Germline CDR1 and CDR2: MNHEY and SVGEGT. The CDR3 runs 18 residues. In DNA form, the CDR3 reads TGTGCCAGCAGTTACCCTCCTTTATGGGAACCCGACACCGGGGAGCTGTTTTTT. This sequence encodes CASSYPPLWEPDTGELFF.

The rearrangement joins TRBV18 to TRBJ1-5; TRBD1 is a possible D gene (5 bases). Germline CDR1 reads KGHSH; CDR2 reads LQKENI. Trimming pared 6 bases from V and 3 bases from J, leaving 12 bases between. The CDR3 totals 14 residues. The CDR3 loop is CASSHTGTNQPQHF. CDR3 in DNA: TGTGCCAGCTCTCATACCGGGACCAATCAGCCCCAGCATTTT.

The chain couples TRBV6-2 or TRBV6-3 to TRBJ2-1; possibly TRBD1 for D (5 bases). Looked up from germline, CDR1 is MNHEY and CDR2 is SVGEGT. This CDR3 has 15 residues. V was pared by 3 bases and J by 4 bases, with 13 bases between. CDR3 amino acids: CASSYRGARYNEQFF. The CDR3 nucleotides are TGTGCCAGCAGTTATAGGGGCGCGCGATACAATGAGCAGTTCTTC.

The CDR3 DNA reads TGCAGTGCACCCGACCCCCGGGGGGATGACACTGAAGCTTTCTTT. Translated: CSAPDPRGDDTEAFF. V is TRBV20-1 and J is TRBJ1-1, with D perhaps TRBD1 (5 bases). The CDR3 is made up of 15 amino acids. Germline assignment: CDR1 DFQATT and CDR2 SNEGSKA (reference sequence). The ends were cut back, 6 bases at V and 3 bases at J, with 20 bases in the middle.

This clonotype was detected a few times. The chain uses TRBV2 and TRBJ2-3; 7 bases line up with TRBD2. The CDR3 loop spans 12 amino acids. Germline CDR1 SNHLY, CDR2 FYNNEI. V lost 4 bases and J lost 11; bases outside the gene matches: 6. CDR3 sequence (DNA): TGTGCCAGCAGTGTAGAAGCGGGATTGCAGTATTTT. Amino acids: CASSVEAGLQYF.

This clonotype was found a few times. The V and J genes are TRBV5-4 and TRBJ2-3, with 11 nucleotides matching TRBD1. The CDR3 is made up of 16 amino acids. The germline CDR1 and CDR2 sequences are SGHNT and YYREEE (reference sequence). J was trimmed by 6 bases and V by 4 bases; bases with no gene match: 10. CDR3 in DNA: TGTGCCAGCAGCCCTCCCGGACAGGGGGCGTCGGATACGCAGTATTTT. It translates to CASSPPGQGASDTQYF.

This chain joins TRBV7-2 and TRBJ1-6; D remains ambiguous. Germline lookup yields CDR1 SGHTA and CDR2 FQGNSA. The CDR3 is made up of 14 amino acids. Trimming took 8 bases from V and 0 from J, leaving 8 bases between them. The chain's CDR3 is CASAGSSYNSPLHF. The CDR3, as DNA: TGTGCCAGCGCAGGTAGCTCCTATAATTCACCCCTCCACTTT.

The CDR3 is CSAVQGAWEKLFF. DNA for the CDR3: TGCAGTGCAGTACAGGGGGCATGGGAAAAACTGTTTTTT. The genes are TRBV20-1 and TRBJ1-4; 9 bases match TRBD1. The germline V gene has CDR1 DFQATT and CDR2 SNEGSKA (reference sequence). V lost 6 bases to trimming and J lost 8 bases; unmatched junction nucleotides: 7. The CDR3 covers 13 residues.

This clonotype was counted at least ten times. The chain is built from TRBV12-3 or TRBV12-4 and TRBJ1-1, with D possibly being TRBD1 (5 bases). V lost 3 bases, J lost 8 bases, and 7 bases lay in between. The CDR3 runs to 11 residues. The CDR3 loop is CASSFGGEAFF. The CDR3 DNA follows: TGTGCCAGCAGTTTTGGGGGGGAAGCTTTCTTT.

The table lists this clonotype with many counts. Here the CDR3 reads CASTGLAGPSTDTQYF. CDR3 coding DNA: TGTGCCAGCACGGGACTAGCGGGACCTAGCACAGATACGCAGTATTTT. V is TRBV7-2 and J is TRBJ2-3; 13 bases are a match to TRBD2. Per germline, CDR1 SGHTA and CDR2 FQGNSA. Trimming took 7 bases from V and 0 from J; bases not matched to a gene: 4. The CDR3 runs 16 residues.

The table lists this clonotype with many counts. This sequence joins TRBV5-1 and TRBJ2-5; D is undetermined. V was trimmed by 4 bases and J by 3 bases, leaving 4 bases between them. The CDR3 runs 11 residues. Germline V gene sequence: CDR1 SGHRS, CDR2 YFSETQ. In DNA, the CDR3 is TGCGCCAGCAGCGTCGAAGAGACCCAGTACTTC. Encoded protein: CASSVEETQYF.

This clonotype was seen at least ten times. The rearrangement joins TRBV7-2 to TRBJ2-2; 10 nucleotides line up with TRBD2. Germline V gene lookup returns CDR1 SGHTA and CDR2 FQGNSA. This CDR3 region has 14 residues. V was pared by 2 bases and J by 8 bases, with 2 bases of the junction left unmatched. In nucleotides, the CDR3 is TGTGCCAGCAGCTTACTAGCGGGAGATGGGGAGCTGTTTTTT. This codes for CASSLLAGDGELFF.

This clonotype has ten or more counts. The genes are TRBV7-9 and TRBJ2-3, with TRBD2 matching 8 bases. CDR3 length: 17 residues. CDR1 and CDR2 (germline): SEHNR, FQNEAQ (reference sequence). Losses at the gene ends were 1 base for V and 2 bases for J; bases not matched to a gene: 8. DNA for the CDR3: TGTGCCAGCAGCTTAGGAGAAGTAGCGGGGTTCACAGATACGCAGTATTTT. Protein sequence: CASSLGEVAGFTDTQYF.

A few counts support this clonotype. V is TRBV20-1 and J is TRBJ2-1; 9 nucleotides align to TRBD2. The V and J ends lost 6 bases and 0 bases, in that order; junction bases with no gene match: 15. The V gene's germline CDR1 is DFQATT and CDR2 SNEGSKA (reference sequence). The CDR3 is made up of 18 amino acids. CDR3 protein: CSAVLAGGQASSYNEQFF. DNA of the CDR3: TGCAGTGCCGTACTGGCGGGGGGGCAAGCTTCCTCCTACAATGAGCAGTTCTTC.

V gene TRBV7-2 combines with J gene TRBJ2-1; D is unclear. The CDR3 runs to 15 residues. The germline gives CDR1 SGHTA, CDR2 FQGNSA. V was cut by 1 base and J by 0 bases, with 7 bases left in between. The CDR3 DNA is TGTGCCAGCAGCTTAGTGAGCTCCTCCTACAATGAGCAGTTCTTC. Its translation: CASSLVSSSYNEQFF.

Only a few counts were recorded for this clonotype. This rearrangement joins TRBV18 to TRBJ2-3; D call uncertain. This CDR3 is built from 16 residues. Trimming cost V 2 bases and J 5 bases, with 17 bases left between them. Germline CDR1 KGHSH, CDR2 LQKENI. CDR3 bases: TGTGCCAGCTCACCAGGGCTCCTCACACGCGGAGATACGCAGTATTTT. Protein product: CASSPGLLTRGDTQYF.

V usage is TRBV6-2 or TRBV6-3 and J usage is TRBJ2-3; D is undetermined. Looked up from germline, CDR1 is MNHEY and CDR2 is SVGEGT. The CDR3 runs to 13 residues. The V end was cut by 6 bases, the J end by 4 bases, with 11 bases between. CDR3 protein: CASRLTSADTQYF. CDR3 coding DNA: TGTGCCAGCAGGCTGACAAGCGCAGATACGCAGTATTTT.

The genes are TRBV11-3 and TRBJ2-3, with D possibly being TRBD2 (6 bases). Germline assignment: CDR1 SGHNT and CDR2 YENEEA. This CDR3 contains 13 residues. Trimming left V 5 bases short and J 3 bases short, with 9 bases between. CDR3 protein: CASSGGTTDTQYF. CDR3 sequence (DNA): TGTGCCAGCAGCGGGGGGACTACAGATACGCAGTATTTT.

This clonotype was seen at least ten times. The rearrangement uses TRBV7-8 and TRBJ1-4; TRBD1 agrees at 10 bases. Trimming cost V 1 base and J 17 bases; bases outside gene matches: 4. This CDR3 has 12 amino acids. Per the germline V gene, CDR1 is SGHVS and CDR2 is FQNEAQ. CDR3 coding DNA: TGTGCCAGCAGCTTAGGGACAGGGGGGGTATTTTTT. Protein sequence: CASSLGTGGVFF.

This clonotype has at least ten counts. The chain is built from TRBV7-2 and TRBJ1-1; 7 nucleotides line up with TRBD1. This CDR3 comprises 13 residues. CDR1 and CDR2 from the germline V gene are SGHTA and FQGNSA. V dropped 5 bases and J dropped 11; count of bases not matched to a gene: 11. The CDR3 DNA sequence: TGTGCCAGCAGCCCCAACCGGGACAGAGAGGCTTTCTTT. Its protein product is CASSPNRDREAFF. Full variable domain (remainder filled in from reference TRBV7-2 and TRBJ1-1): GAGVSQSPSNKVTEKGKDVELRCDPISGHTALYWYRQSLGQGLEFLIYFQGNSAPDKSGLPSDRFSAERTGGSVSTLTIQRTQQEDSAVYLCASSPNRDREAFFGQGTRLTVV.

This clonotype has a handful of counts. The rearrangement joins TRBV4-1 to TRBJ1-1, with no clear D. V lost 1 base to trimming and J lost 4 bases, with 10 bases between them. The CDR3 totals 14 residues. Germline V gene lookup returns CDR1 MGHRA and CDR2 YSYEKL. The CDR3 region has the DNA TGCGCCAGCAGCCAAGGAACTTGGGGCACTGAAGCTTTCTTT. Protein sequence: CASSQGTWGTEAFF.